This TCR beta chain derives from a study of tumor and adjacent non-tumor tissue in lung cancer. CDR3 size: 15 residues. Trimming pared 1 base from V and 3 bases from J, leaving 11 bases between. The germline gives CDR1 SGHNT, CDR2 YYREEE (reference sequence). RNA was extracted from bulk tissue without any cell sorting. The library came from three nested PCR rounds adapted from ARM-PCR protocols. TCRdb re-called the multiplex PCR reads with MiXCR, one entry per CDR3 protein. Among some 200,000 distinct CDR3 sequences listed, around 70% were seen once. The receptor was derived from a man aged 55-75 years with non-small cell lung cancer. The chain has TRBV5-4 and TRBJ1-5; TRBD1 is a possible D gene (6 bases). The material sequenced was lung tumor tissue. CDR3: CASSLQGYDNQPQHF. CDR3 sequence (DNA): TGTGCCAGCAGCTTGCAGGGGTACGACAATCAGCCCCAGCATTTT.